This section outlines one TCR beta chain sequence together with its context. The data originate from a study of T-cell reconstitution after alpha-beta-depleted transplantation in children. It was with unique molecular identifiers that the TCRbeta library was prepared. TCRdb re-called the PCR reads through MiXCR, storing one row per CDR3 protein. Seen here are some 640,000 distinct CDR3 sequences, around a sixth observed once, and the top ten hold 0.85% to 1.3%. Per germline, CDR1 ENHRY and CDR2 SYGVKD. The V segment lost 5 bases and the J segment 5 bases; nucleotides outside the gene matches: 2. CDR3 size: 13 residues.

The sequence was obtained from a human donor who donated a stem cell graft to a child with acute myeloid leukemia. The chain employs TRBV10-3 and TRBJ1-1; TRBD1 matches at 10 bases. The sequencing here drew on PBMCs from the stem cell graft donor, taken from the stem cell graft. The CDR3 spells CAISWDRGTEAFF. The CDR3 DNA reads as TGTGCCATCAGTTGGGACAGGGGAACTGAAGCTTTCTTT.